This record looks at one T cell receptor beta chain sequence and its context. Its antigen is unknown. Only in-frame clones appear in the TCRdb table, and some are missing; sequencing was by immunoSEQ multiplex PCR. Here the sample spans about 980,000 clones, about 80% being singletons. Trimming stripped 7 bases from V and 4 bases from J, with 13 bases between. The germline gives CDR1 SEHNR, CDR2 FQNEAQ (reference sequence). This CDR3 comprises 13 residues. This sample was taken from a study of shared clonotypes between healthy human individuals. Findings and caveats of the study: Naive subsets, compared against memory subsets, generally had larger estimated richness values.

The sequence was obtained from a man between 18 and 29 years old in good health. Sequences were obtained from memory CD4+ T cells sorted from blood. The sample's subset: CD45RA-negative fraction. The rearrangement links TRBV7-9 to TRBJ1-2; D gene uncertain. The CDR3 nucleotides read TGTGCCAGCACCATTTTGGGATCCTATGGCTACACCTTC. It translates to CASTILGSYGYTF.